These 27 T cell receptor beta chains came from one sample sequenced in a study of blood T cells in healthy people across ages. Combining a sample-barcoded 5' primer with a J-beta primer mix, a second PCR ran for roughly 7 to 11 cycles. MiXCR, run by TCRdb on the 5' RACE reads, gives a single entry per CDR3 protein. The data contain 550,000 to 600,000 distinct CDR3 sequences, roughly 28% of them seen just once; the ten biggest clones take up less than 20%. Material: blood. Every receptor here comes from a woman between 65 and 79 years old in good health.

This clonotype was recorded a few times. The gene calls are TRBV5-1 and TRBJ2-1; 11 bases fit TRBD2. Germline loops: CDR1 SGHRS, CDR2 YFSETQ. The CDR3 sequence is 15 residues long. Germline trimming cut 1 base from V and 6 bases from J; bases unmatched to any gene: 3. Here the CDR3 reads CASSLMGTSGNEQFF. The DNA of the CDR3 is TGCGCCAGCAGCTTGATGGGGACTAGCGGCAATGAGCAGTTCTTC. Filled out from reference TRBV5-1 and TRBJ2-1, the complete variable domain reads KAGVTQTPRYLIKTRGQQVTLSCSPISGHRSVSWYQQTPGQGLQFLFEYFSETQRNKGNFPGRFSGRQFSNSRSEMNVSTLELGDSALYLCASSLMGTSGNEQFFGPGTRLTVL.

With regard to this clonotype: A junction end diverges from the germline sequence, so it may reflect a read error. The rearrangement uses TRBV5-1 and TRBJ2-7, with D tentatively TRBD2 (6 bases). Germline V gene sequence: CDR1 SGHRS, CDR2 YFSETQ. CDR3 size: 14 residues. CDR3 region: CAGSWDGSSYEQYF. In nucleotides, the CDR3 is TGCGCCGGCAGCTGGGACGGGAGCTCCTACGAGCAGTACTTC.

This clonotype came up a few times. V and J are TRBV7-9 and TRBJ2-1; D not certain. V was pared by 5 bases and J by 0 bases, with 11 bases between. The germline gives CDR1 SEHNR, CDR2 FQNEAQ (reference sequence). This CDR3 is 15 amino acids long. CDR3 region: CASSAPGSSYNEQFF. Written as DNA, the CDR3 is TGTGCCAGCAGCGCCCCGGGTAGCTCCTACAATGAGCAGTTCTTC. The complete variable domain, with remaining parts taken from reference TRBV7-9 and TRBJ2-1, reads DTGVSQNPRHKITKRGQNVTFRCDPISEHNRLYWYRQTLGQGPEFLTYFQNEAQLEKSRLLSDRFSAERPKGSFSTLEIQRTEQGDSAMYLCASSAPGSSYNEQFFGPGTRLTVL.

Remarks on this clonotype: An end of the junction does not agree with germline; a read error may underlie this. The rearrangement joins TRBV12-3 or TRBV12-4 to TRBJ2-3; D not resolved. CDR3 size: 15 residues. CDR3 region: CASSLRLASTDAQYF. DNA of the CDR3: TGTGCCAGCAGTTTAAGACTGGCGAGCACAGATGCGCAGTATTTT.

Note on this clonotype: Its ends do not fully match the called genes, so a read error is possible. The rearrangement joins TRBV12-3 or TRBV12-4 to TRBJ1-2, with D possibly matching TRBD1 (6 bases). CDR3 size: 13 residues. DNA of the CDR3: TGTGCCAGCAGTTTGGGGGCTAACTATGGCTACATCTTC. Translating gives CASSLGANYGYIF.

CDR3 sequence reads: CASSYDSSSYNEQFF. The CDR3 coding sequence is TGCGCCAGCAGCTACGACAGTAGCTCCTACAATGAGCAGTTCTTC. V usage is TRBV5-1 and J usage is TRBJ2-1; a weak D match, TRBD1 (5 bases). The CDR3 has 15 amino acids. In germline, CDR1 is SGHRS, CDR2 YFSETQ. V lost 3 bases, J lost 0 bases, and 10 bases lay in between.

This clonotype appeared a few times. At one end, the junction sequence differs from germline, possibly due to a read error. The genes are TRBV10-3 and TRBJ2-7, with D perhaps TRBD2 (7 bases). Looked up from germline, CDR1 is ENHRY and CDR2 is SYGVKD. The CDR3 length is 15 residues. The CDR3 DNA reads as TGTGCCATCAGTGAGAGGGGGGGTTACTCCTACGAGCAGTGCTTC. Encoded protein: CAISERGGYSYEQCF.

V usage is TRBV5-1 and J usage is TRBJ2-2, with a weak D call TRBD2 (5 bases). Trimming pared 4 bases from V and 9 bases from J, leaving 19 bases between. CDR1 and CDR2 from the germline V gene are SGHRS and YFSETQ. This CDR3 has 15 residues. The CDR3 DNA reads TGCGCCAGCAGCAGCCGGGGAGCTGTCCACCGGGAGCTGTTTTTT. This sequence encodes CASSSRGAVHRELFF.

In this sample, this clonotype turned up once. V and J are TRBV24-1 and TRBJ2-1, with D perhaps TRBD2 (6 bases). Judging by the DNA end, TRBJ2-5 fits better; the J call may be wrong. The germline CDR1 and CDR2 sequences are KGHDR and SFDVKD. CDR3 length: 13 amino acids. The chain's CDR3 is CAFPAKGRETQYF. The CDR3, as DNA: TGTGCTTTCCCGGCCAAGGGGAGGGAGACCCAGTACTTC.

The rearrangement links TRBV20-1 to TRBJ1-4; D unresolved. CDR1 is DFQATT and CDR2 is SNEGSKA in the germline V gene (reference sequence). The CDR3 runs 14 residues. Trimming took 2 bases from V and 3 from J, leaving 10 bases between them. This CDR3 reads CSARRSGANEKLFF. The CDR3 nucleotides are TGCAGTGCTAGAAGGAGTGGGGCTAATGAAAAACTGTTTTTT.

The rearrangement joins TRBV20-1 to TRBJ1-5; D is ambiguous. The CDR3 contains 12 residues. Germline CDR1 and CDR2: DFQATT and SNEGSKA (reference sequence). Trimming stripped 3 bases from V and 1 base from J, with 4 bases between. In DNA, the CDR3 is TGCAGTGCTAGGACCAGCAATCAGCCCCAGCATTTT. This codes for CSARTSNQPQHF.

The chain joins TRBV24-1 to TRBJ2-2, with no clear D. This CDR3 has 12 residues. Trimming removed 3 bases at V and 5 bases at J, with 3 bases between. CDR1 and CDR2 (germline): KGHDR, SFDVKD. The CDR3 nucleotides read TGTGCCACCAGTGATAGGACCGGGGAGCTGTTTTTT. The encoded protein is CATSDRTGELFF.

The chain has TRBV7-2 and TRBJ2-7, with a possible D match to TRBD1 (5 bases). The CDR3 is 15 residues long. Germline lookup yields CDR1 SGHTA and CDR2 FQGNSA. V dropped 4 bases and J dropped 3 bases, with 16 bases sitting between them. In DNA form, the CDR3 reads TGTGCCAGCAGCTCTACAGGTCATGGCGGCTACGAGCAGTACTTC. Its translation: CASSSTGHGGYEQYF. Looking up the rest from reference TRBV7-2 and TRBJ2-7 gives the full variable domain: GAGVSQSPSNKVTEKGKDVELRCDPISGHTALYWYRQSLGQGLEFLIYFQGNSAPDKSGLPSDRFSAERTGGSVSTLTIQRTQQEDSAVYLCASSSTGHGGYEQYFGPGTRLTVT.

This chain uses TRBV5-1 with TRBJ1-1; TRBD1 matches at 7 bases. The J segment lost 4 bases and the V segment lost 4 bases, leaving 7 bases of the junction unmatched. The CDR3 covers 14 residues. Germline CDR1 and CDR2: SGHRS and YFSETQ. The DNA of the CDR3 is TGCGCCAGCAGCGGGCAGGGGGTGACCACTGAAGCTTTCTTT. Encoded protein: CASSGQGVTTEAFF.

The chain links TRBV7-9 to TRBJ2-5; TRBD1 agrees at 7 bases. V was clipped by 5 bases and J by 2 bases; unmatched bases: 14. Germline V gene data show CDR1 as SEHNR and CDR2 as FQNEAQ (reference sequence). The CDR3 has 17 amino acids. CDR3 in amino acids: CASSPPRGRGNQETQYF. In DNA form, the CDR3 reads TGTGCCAGCAGCCCACCACGCGGCAGGGGGAATCAAGAGACCCAGTACTTC.

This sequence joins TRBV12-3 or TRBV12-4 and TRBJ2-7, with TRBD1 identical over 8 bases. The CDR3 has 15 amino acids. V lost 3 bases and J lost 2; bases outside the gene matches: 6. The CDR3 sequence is CASSFGQGWTYEQYF. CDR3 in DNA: TGTGCCAGCAGTTTCGGACAGGGATGGACCTACGAGCAGTACTTC.

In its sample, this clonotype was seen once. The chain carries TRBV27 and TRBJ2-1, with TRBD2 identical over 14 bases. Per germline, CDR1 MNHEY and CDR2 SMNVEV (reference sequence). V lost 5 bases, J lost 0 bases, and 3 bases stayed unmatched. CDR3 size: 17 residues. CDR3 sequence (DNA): TGTGCCAGCAGTCTGACTAGCGGGAGGGACTCCTACAATGAGCAGTTCTTC. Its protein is CASSLTSGRDSYNEQFF.

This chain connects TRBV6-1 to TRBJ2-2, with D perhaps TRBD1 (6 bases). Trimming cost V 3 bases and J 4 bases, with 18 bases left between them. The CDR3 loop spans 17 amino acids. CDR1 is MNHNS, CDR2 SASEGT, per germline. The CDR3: CASSEVVGQLFTGELFF. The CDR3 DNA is TGTGCCAGCAGTGAGGTGGTTGGACAGTTATTCACCGGGGAGCTGTTTTTT.

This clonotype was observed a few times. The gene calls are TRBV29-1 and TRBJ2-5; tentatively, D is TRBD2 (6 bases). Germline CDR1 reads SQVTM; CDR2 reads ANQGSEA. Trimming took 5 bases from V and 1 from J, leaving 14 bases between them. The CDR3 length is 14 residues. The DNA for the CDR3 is TGCAGCGTTAGGGGTGGGGGGTTCCAAGAGACCCAGTACTTC. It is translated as CSVRGGGFQETQYF.

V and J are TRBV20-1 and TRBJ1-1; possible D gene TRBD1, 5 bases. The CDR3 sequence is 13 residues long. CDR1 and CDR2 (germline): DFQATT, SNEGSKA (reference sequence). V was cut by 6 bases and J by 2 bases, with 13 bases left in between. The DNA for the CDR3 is TGCAGTGCCCTAGGGGCGGCCAACACTGAAGCTTTCTTT. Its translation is CSALGAANTEAFF.

The CDR3 loop is CASSREQTRNQPQHF. DNA for the CDR3: TGTGCCAGCTCACGAGAGCAGACCCGCAATCAGCCCCAGCATTTT. The rearrangement uses TRBV18 and TRBJ1-5, with D unclear. This CDR3 region has 15 residues. Germline V lookup: CDR1 KGHSH, CDR2 LQKENI. V lost 4 bases, J lost 2 bases, and 12 bases lay in between.

In DNA, the CDR3 is TGCAGTGCTAGAGATTACCTTAATGAAAAACTGTTTTTT. Protein sequence: CSARDYLNEKLFF. The chain uses TRBV20-1 and TRBJ1-4; D call uncertain. Looked up from germline, CDR1 is DFQATT and CDR2 is SNEGSKA (reference sequence). CDR3 length equals 13 residues. Trimming removed 0 bases at V and 4 bases at J, with 6 bases between.

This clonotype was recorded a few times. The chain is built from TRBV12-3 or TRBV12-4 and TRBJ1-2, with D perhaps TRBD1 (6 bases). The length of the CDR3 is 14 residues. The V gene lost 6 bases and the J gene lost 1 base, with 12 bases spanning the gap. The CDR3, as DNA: TGTGCCAGCAGCGAGGGGGGGTTTAACTATGGCTACACCTTC. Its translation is CASSEGGFNYGYTF.

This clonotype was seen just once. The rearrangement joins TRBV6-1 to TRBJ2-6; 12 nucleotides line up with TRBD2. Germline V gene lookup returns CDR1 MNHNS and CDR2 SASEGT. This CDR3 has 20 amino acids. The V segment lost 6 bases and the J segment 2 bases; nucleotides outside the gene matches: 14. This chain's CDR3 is CASSFAGLAGRGTGANVLTF. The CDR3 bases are TGTGCCAGCAGCTTCGCCGGACTAGCGGGGCGGGGAACTGGGGCCAACGTCCTGACTTTC.

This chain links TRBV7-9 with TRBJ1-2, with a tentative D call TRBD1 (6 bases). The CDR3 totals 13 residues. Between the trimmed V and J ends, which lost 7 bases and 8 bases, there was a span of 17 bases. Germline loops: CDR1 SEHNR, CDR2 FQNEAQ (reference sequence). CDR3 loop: CASTDGQTGGYTF. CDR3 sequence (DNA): TGTGCCAGCACCGATGGACAGACCGGGGGCTACACCTTC.

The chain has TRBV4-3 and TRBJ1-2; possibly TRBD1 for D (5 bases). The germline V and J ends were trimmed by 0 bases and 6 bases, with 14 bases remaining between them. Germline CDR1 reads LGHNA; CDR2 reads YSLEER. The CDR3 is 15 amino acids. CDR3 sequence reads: CASSQEPQGGHGYTF. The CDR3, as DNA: TGCGCCAGCAGCCAAGAGCCCCAGGGAGGTCATGGCTACACCTTC.

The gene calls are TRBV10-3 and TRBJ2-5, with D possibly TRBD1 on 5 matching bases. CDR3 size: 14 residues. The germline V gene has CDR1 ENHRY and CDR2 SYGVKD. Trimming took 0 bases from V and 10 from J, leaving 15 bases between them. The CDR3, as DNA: TGTGCCATCAGTGAGTCGATGGGGCCGCGGCACCAGTACTTC. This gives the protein CAISESMGPRHQYF.